A selection of T cell receptor beta chains follows, all from one sample in a study of cytomegalovirus exposure and HLA in healthy donors. Produced via immunoSEQ multiplex PCR; TCRdb's table is partial and in-frame only. The data contain some 140,000 clones, roughly three quarters of them seen just once; the ten biggest clones take up less than 4%. Input material: PBMCs. The receptors stem from a man aged 30 to 45 in good health and CMV-seronegative. Both conserved end residues are part of each CDR3. A D gene is named only where the DNA matches it firmly. Rows may omit the clone size; those that give it use once, few, many or a size class.

D gene	J gene	V gene	clone size	CDR3 DNA	CDR3 protein
-	TRBJ1-2	TRBV30	few	TGTGCCTGGAGTGGACAGAATGAGAGAGGCTACACCTTC	CAWSGQNERGYTF
TRBD2	TRBJ2-7	TRBV6-5	-	TGTGCCAGCAGGACTAGCGGGGAATCCTACGAGCAGTACTTC	CASRTSGESYEQYF
-	TRBJ2-1	TRBV6-1	-	TGTGCCAGCAGTGTTGGCGGTCCTCCTTACAATGAGCAGTTCTTC	CASSVGGPPYNEQFF
-	TRBJ1-1	TRBV5-4	-	TGTGCCAGCAGCTTGCGTGAGGGGAACACTGAAGCTTTCTTT	CASSLREGNTEAFF
TRBD1	TRBJ2-3	TRBV6-1	few	TGTGCCAGCAGTGAAGGGACAGGGGTGGATACGCAGTATTTT	CASSEGTGVDTQYF
TRBD1	TRBJ2-6	TRBV27	-	TGTGCCAGCAGGACGGGACAGGGAAGGTCCGGGGCCAACGTCCTGACTTTC	CASRTGQGRSGANVLTF
-	TRBJ1-6	TRBV6-1	-	TGTGCCAGCAATCGAGGGATTGGTTCCGATTCACCCCTCCACTTT	CASNRGIGSDSPLHF
-	TRBJ2-1	TRBV27	-	TGTGCCAGCAGCCGCCGTTGGGGAGATGAGCAGTTCTTC	CASSRRWGDEQFF
-	TRBJ2-2	TRBV5-1	-	TGCGCCAGCAGCTGGGGAGGCACCGGGGAGCTGTTTTTT	CASSWGGTGELFF
-	TRBJ2-1	TRBV27	-	TGTGCCAGCAGTTTGGGCCCTAGCGGAGGGGGTGAGCAGTTCTTC	CASSLGPSGGGEQFF
-	TRBJ2-7	TRBV9	-	TGTGCCAGCAGCGTAGGTATCTCTTCCCCCCACGAGCAGTACTTC	CASSVGISSPHEQYF
TRBD1	TRBJ2-7	TRBV6-5	-	TGTGCCAGCAGACCCGGGACAGGGGCCCACGAGCAGTACTTC	CASRPGTGAHEQYF
-	TRBJ1-6	TRBV2	-	TGTGCCAGCAGTTATAATAATTCACCCCTCCACTTT	CASSYNNSPLHF